The clone carrying this T cell receptor (beta chain) was recorded at least ten times. The antigen is unknown. The CDR3 runs to 14 residues. Germline loops: CDR1 MNHEY, CDR2 SVGAGI. V lost 0 bases to trimming and J lost 4 bases, with 9 bases between them. Other autoimmune diseases, uncontrolled infections, pregnancy or lactation excluded patients from enrollment. Amplified material comprised TCR beta CDR3 regions derived from RNA transcripts. HTBI primers primed a first-round RT-PCR, and a second-round multiplex PCR followed. TCRdb recomputed calls from the multiplex PCR reads with MiXCR, one row per CDR3 protein. The sample includes over 40,000 distinct CDR3 sequences, about 50% of them seen just once. These data originate in a study of Graves' ophthalmopathy and Graves' hyperthyroidism. About the research overall: Specimen type is peripheral blood, obtained at initial diagnosis before any treatment.

Findings and limits, study-wide: In predicting ophthalmopathy progression, the model reached roughly 69% sensitivity and 72% to 80% specificity. Among thyroid clonotypes expanded above 0.001 frequency, most also appeared in blood.

This chain joins TRBV6-5 and TRBJ1-2; D gene uncertain. This clonotype was obtained from an adult man with Graves' ophthalmopathy. The sequencing input was peripheral blood. Written as DNA, the CDR3 is TGTGCCAGCAGTTACTCCGGCGAGGTCTATGGCTACACCTTC. The encoded protein is CASSYSGEVYGYTF.